The T cell receptor beta chain described here comes from a study of T cell changes during pregnancy in multiple sclerosis. This CDR3 spans 14 amino acids. Germline loops: CDR1 SNHLY, CDR2 FYNNEI. Losses at the gene ends were 5 bases for V and 9 bases for J; bases not matched to a gene: 7. Produced via immunoSEQ multiplex PCR; TCRdb's table is partial and in-frame only. This table holds about 81,000 clones, less than 95% found once. The source material was peripheral blood, sampled in the third trimester of pregnancy. This sequence joins TRBV2 and TRBJ1-5; TRBD1 agrees at 10 bases. This TCR derives from a female donor with multiple sclerosis, enrolled in a pregnancy study. The CDR3 bases are TGTGCCAGCAGTTCTAGGACAGGGGGTACGCCCCAGCATTTT. Its protein product is CASSSRTGGTPQHF.